The T cell receptor (beta chain) under discussion was sequenced for a study of blood T cell repertoires in COVID-19. Sequenced by immunoSEQ multiplex PCR; TCRdb stores in-frame clones only, minus some. The sample carries about 330,000 clones, 70% to 90% recorded once. The CDR3 loop spans 17 amino acids. From germline, CDR1 is MDHEN and CDR2 SYDVKM. Losses at the gene ends were 6 bases for V and 0 bases for J; bases not matched to a gene: 8. Grouping used clinical history reported by participants in a survey and questionnaire. Recovered participants had two consecutive negative NP/OP PCR tests, healthcare professional clearance, or symptom resolution.

The source of this sequence is a woman aged 18-29 years who had recovered from COVID-19. Sequenced sample: PBMCs or T cells enriched from blood (not recorded which). The rearrangement joins TRBV28 to TRBJ1-3; TRBD1 aligns across 10 bases. CDR3 in amino acids: CASRGDRGRYSGNTIYF. Written as DNA, the CDR3 is TGTGCCAGCAGGGGGGACAGGGGACGATACTCTGGAAACACCATATATTTT.